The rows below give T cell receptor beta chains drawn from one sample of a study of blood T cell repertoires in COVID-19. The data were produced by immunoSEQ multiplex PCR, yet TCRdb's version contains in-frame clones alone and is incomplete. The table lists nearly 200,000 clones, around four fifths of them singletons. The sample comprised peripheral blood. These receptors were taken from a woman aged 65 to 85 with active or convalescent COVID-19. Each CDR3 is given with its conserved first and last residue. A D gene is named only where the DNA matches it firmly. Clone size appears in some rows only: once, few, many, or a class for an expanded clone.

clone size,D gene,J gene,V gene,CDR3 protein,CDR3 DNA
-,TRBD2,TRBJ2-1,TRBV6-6,CASSGLAGGPGNEQFF,TGTGCCAGCAGTGGACTAGCGGGAGGGCCGGGAAATGAGCAGTTCTTC
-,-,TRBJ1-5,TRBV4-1,CASSSTGSNQPQHF,TGCGCCAGCAGCTCCACAGGGTCAAATCAGCCCCAGCATTTT
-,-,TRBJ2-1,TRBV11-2,CASSLVGYYNEQFF,TGTGCCAGCAGCTTAGTCGGGTACTACAATGAGCAGTTCTTC
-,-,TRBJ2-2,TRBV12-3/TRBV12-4,CASSFAGTGELFF,TGTGCCAGCAGTTTTGCGGGGACCGGGGAGCTGTTTTTT
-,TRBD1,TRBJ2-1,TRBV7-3,CASSAGTVGEQFF,TGTGCCAGCAGCGCTGGGACAGTTGGTGAGCAGTTCTTC
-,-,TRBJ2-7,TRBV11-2,CASSRLGLRYEQYF,TGTGCCAGCAGTAGACTAGGTCTGAGATACGAGCAGTACTTC
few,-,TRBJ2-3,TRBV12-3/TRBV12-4,CASSWTVTDTQYF,TGTGCCAGCAGTTGGACAGTCACAGATACGCAGTATTTT
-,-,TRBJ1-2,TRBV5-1,CASSLQGRNGYTF,TGCGCCAGCAGCTTGCAAGGGAGGAATGGCTACACCTTC
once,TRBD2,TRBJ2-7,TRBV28,CASSPGLAGGEQYF,TGTGCCAGCAGCCCCGGGCTAGCGGGAGGCGAGCAGTACTTC
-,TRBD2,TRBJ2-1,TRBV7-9,CASSLVGTSGSLNEQFF,TGTGCCAGCAGCCTAGTGGGGACTAGCGGTTCATTGAATGAGCAGTTCTTC
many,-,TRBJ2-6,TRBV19,CASSMRGAGANVLTF,TGTGCCAGTAGTATGCGCGGGGCCGGGGCCAACGTCCTGACTTTC
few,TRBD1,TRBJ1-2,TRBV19,CASFSPGQFNYGYTF,TGTGCCAGTTTTTCACCGGGACAGTTTAACTATGGCTACACCTTC
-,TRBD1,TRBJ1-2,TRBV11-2,CASSPDRDYGYTF,TGTGCCAGCAGCCCTGACAGGGATTATGGCTACACCTTC
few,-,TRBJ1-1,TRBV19,CASSIVAGVNTEAFF,TGTGCCAGTAGTATAGTGGCAGGGGTGAACACTGAAGCTTTCTTT
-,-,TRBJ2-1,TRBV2,CASSEQDYNEQFF,TGTGCCAGCAGTGAGCAGGACTACAATGAGCAGTTCTTC
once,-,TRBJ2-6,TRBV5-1,CASSPARGSGANVLTF,TGCGCCAGCAGCCCTGCAAGGGGGTCTGGGGCCAACGTCCTGACTTTC
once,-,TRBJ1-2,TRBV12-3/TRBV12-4,CASSQQGNGYTF,TGTGCCAGCAGTCAACAGGGTAATGGCTACACCTTC
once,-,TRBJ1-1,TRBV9,CASSVVQGSNTEAFF,TGTGCCAGCAGCGTAGTGCAGGGGTCGAACACTGAAGCTTTCTTT
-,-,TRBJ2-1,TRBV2,CASSDGLALKEQFF,TGTGCCAGCAGTGATGGGCTAGCGTTAAAAGAGCAGTTCTTC
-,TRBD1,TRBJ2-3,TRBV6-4,CASSDRGRDTQYF,TGTGCCAGCAGTGACAGGGGGCGAGATACGCAGTATTTT
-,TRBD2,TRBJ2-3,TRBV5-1,CASSFGLAGTDTQYF,TGCGCCAGCAGCTTCGGACTAGCGGGCACAGATACGCAGTATTTT
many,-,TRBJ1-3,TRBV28,CASSFRGLTGNTIYF,TGTGCCAGCAGTTTTCGGGGTTTAACCGGAAACACCATATATTTT
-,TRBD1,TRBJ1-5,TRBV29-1,CSVVGTGGPGNQPQHF,TGCAGCGTTGTAGGGACAGGGGGCCCTGGCAATCAGCCCCAGCATTTT
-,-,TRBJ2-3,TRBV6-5,CASREAGGDTQYF,TGTGCCAGCCGAGAGGCCGGGGGAGATACGCAGTATTTT
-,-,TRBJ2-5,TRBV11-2,CASSLGTAQRGTQYF,TGTGCCAGCAGTCTCGGGACTGCCCAAAGGGGGACCCAGTACTTC
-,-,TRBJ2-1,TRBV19,CASSRAGYQKDEQFF,TGTGCCAGTAGTAGAGCCGGGTATCAGAAGGATGAGCAGTTCTTC
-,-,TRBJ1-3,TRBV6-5,CASSYIDSGSGNTIYF,TGTGCCAGCAGTTATATTGACAGTGGCTCTGGAAACACCATATATTTT
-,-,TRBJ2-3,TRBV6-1,CASSENVGVRQYF,TGTGCCAGCAGTGAAAACGTGGGAGTGAGGCAGTATTTT
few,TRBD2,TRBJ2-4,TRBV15,CATSRARGGNIQYF,TGTGCCACCAGCAGGGCCCGGGGGGGTAACATTCAGTACTTC
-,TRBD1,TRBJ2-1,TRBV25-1,CASSEFRGGTGDNEQFF,TGTGCCAGCAGTGAATTCAGGGGGGGGACAGGGGACAATGAGCAGTTCTTC
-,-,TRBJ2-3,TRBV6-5,CASSYFGGSTDTQYF,TGTGCCAGCAGTTACTTTGGCGGAAGCACAGATACGCAGTATTTT
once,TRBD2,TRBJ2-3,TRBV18,CASSPILGEGSTDTQYF,TGTGCCAGCTCACCCATCCTAGGGGAGGGCAGCACAGATACGCAGTATTTT
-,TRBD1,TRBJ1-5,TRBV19,CASSIAAGGKPQHF,TGTGCCAGTAGTATCGCGGCAGGGGGGAAGCCCCAGCATTTT
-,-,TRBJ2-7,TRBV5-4,CASSEQRNIPHEQYF,TGTGCCAGCAGCGAACAGCGGAACATCCCACACGAGCAGTACTTC
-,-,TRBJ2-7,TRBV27,CASSKTGRPPYEQYF,TGTGCCAGCAGTAAAACAGGGCGCCCCCCGTACGAGCAGTACTTC
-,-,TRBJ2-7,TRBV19,CASSMVQTYEQYF,TGTGCCAGTAGTATGGTCCAGACCTACGAGCAGTACTTC
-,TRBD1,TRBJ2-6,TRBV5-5,CASSAAGGSGANVLTF,TGTGCCAGCAGCGCCGCAGGGGGATCAGGGGCCAACGTCCTGACTTTC
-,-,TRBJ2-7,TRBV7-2,CASSLERVAYEQYF,TGTGCCAGCAGCTTAGAGCGGGTGGCCTACGAGCAGTACTTC
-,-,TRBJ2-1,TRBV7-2,CASSSQAGVSYNEQFF,TGTGCCAGCAGCTCCCAGGCCGGGGTCTCCTACAATGAGCAGTTCTTC
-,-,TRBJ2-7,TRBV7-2,CASSYGQSSSYEQYF,TGTGCCAGCAGCTACGGACAGTCGAGCTCCTACGAGCAGTACTTC
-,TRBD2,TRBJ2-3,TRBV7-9,CASSLGGLAEITDTQYF,TGTGCCAGCAGCTTAGGTGGACTAGCGGAGATCACAGATACGCAGTATTTT
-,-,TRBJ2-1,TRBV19,CASSIPGVGISYNEQFF,TGTGCCAGTAGTATTCCGGGGGTGGGGATCTCCTACAATGAGCAGTTCTTC
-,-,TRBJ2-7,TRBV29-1,CSVEWGTSYEQYF,TGCAGCGTTGAATGGGGGACATCCTACGAGCAGTACTTC
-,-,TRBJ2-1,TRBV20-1,CSASYGEQFF,TGCAGTGCTTCTTACGGTGAGCAGTTCTTC
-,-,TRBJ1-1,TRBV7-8,CASSLAAMNTEAFF,TGTGCCAGCAGCTTGGCGGCGATGAACACTGAAGCTTTCTTT
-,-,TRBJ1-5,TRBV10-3,CAISHGWVGGNQPQHF,TGTGCCATCAGCCACGGTTGGGTAGGGGGAAATCAGCCCCAGCATTTT
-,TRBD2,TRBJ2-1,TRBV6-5,CASSYDGRGDNEQFF,TGTGCCAGCAGTTACGACGGGAGGGGGGACAATGAGCAGTTCTTC
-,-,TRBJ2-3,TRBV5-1,CASSLAAVSTDTQYF,TGCGCCAGCAGCTTGGCAGCGGTGAGCACAGATACGCAGTATTTT
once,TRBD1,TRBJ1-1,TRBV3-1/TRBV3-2,CASSHQTGEAFF,TGTGCCAGCAGCCACCAGACAGGGGAAGCTTTCTTT
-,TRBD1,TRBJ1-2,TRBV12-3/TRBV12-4,CASRNTGGYGYTF,TGTGCCAGCAGGAATACAGGGGGATATGGCTACACCTTC
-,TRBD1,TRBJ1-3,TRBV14,CASSVGQKSGNTIYF,TGTGCCAGCAGCGTGGGACAGAAGTCTGGAAACACCATATATTTT
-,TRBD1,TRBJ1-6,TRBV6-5,CASSYSIGTGPSPLHF,TGTGCCAGCAGTTACTCGATAGGGACAGGGCCTTCACCCCTCCACTTT
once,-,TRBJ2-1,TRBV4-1,CASSQDGSGRGYNEQFF,TGCGCCAGCAGCCAAGATGGAAGCGGGCGGGGTTACAATGAGCAGTTCTTC
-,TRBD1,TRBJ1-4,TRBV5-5,CASSLAPGTGSNEKLFF,TGTGCCAGCAGCTTGGCTCCGGGGACAGGCTCTAATGAAAAACTGTTTTTT
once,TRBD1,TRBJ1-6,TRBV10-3,CAISESATGGVYNSPLHF,TGTGCCATCAGTGAGTCGGCCACAGGGGGCGTCTATAATTCACCCCTCCACTTT
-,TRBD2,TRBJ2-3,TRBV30,CAWKTVLGRGTDTQYF,TGTGCCTGGAAAACAGTTCTCGGGAGGGGCACAGATACGCAGTATTTT
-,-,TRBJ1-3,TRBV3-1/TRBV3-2,CASSVGVPGNTIYF,TGTGCCAGCAGCGTAGGGGTTCCTGGAAACACCATATATTTT
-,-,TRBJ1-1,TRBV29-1,CSVDWAQMNTEAFF,TGCAGCGTTGATTGGGCACAGATGAACACTGAAGCTTTCTTT
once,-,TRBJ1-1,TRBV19,CASSMPGSPSNTEAFF,TGTGCCAGTAGTATGCCAGGTTCCCCTTCGAACACTGAAGCTTTCTTT